This entry is about one T cell receptor (beta chain). Its specificity is unknown. Sequencing used immunoSEQ version 4 in survey mode. The repertoire was sequenced with immunoSEQ multiplex PCR; TCRdb's copy has only in-frame clones and lacks some. The sample lists fewer than 30,000 clones, roughly 78% occurring once. The data were taken from a study of persistence of HIV-infected CD4 T cells. As for the study in general: CD4+ T cells responding to CMV or HIV-1 Gag were isolated.

Trimming removed 5 bases from V and 5 bases from J, with 12 bases in between. The CDR3 has 13 amino acids. CDR1 and CDR2 (germline): MNHNY, SVGAGI (reference sequence). Stimulation used approximately 9.5 ug/mL lysate from CMV-infected fibroblasts. Memory cells lacking CD40L and CD69 with high CD45RO were sorted. For 18 hours, CD8-depleted PBMCs received anti-CD28/CD49d costimulation, a CD40-blocking antibody and enfuvirtide. Study-level findings and limits: TCRbeta richness was lower in CMV- and Gag-responding cells than in anti-CD3/anti-CD28-responding cells.

The origin of this receptor is an adult man with HIV who was CMV-seropositive. V usage is TRBV6-6 and J usage is TRBJ1-2, with D tentatively TRBD1 (6 bases). The source was CD4+ T cells sorted from PBMCs after roughly 20-hour stimulation, collected from a patient who received antiretroviral therapy. CDR3 residues: CASSNRVGYGYTF. CDR3 sequence (DNA): TGTGCCAGCAGTAACAGGGTTGGGTATGGCTACACCTTC.